This T cell receptor (beta chain) was profiled in a study of CD4 and CD8 cells across lung adenocarcinoma regions listed by TCRdb under 2018. Concerning the study at large: The study examined intratumor heterogeneity of the T cell receptor repertoire by comparing tumor centers with tumor margins.

With regard to this clonotype: Its specific antigen is unknown. Base qualities are missing; no much larger clone stands one base away.

The CDR3 contains 15 residues, cysteine and phenylalanine counted. The only DNA kept is the CDR3, 45 bases in frame from the first base. Here V drops 5 bases and J drops 7 bases, and the junction holds 10 bases not matched to any gene. The receptor library was made with PCR. The sequencing machine was a HiSeq X Ten. The public reads were reanalyzed by TCRdb: fastp trimming at Q25, MiXCR alignment, in-frame beta chains only. For every CDR3 protein sequence, its rows merge into one entry that carries the most common genes and DNA. The sample data list some 4,100 distinct CDR3 sequences, and approximately 50% of these were observed just once. Of the sample, roughly 26% is held by the ten largest clones. Donors were patients with localized lung adenocarcinoma, a subtype of non-small cell lung cancer. Samples were obtained from the margins of localized lung adenocarcinomas. CD4+ T cells from tumor tissue were profiled separately from CD8+ T cells for TCR repertoire analysis.

This clonotype originated in a female donor with lung adenocarcinoma. The CD4 and CD8 labels of this study may be unreliable. Material: CD4+ T cells from the margin of a lung tumor. The sample's cell subset or site, from its label and the paper: tumor margin region. The chain is encoded by TRBV12-3 or TRBV12-4 joined to TRBJ2-2; the junction holds 7 bases that match TRBD1. The CDR3 amino acid sequence is: CASSELQGQFGELFF. The nucleotides read TGTGCCAGCAGTGAGTTACAGGGACAGTTCGGGGAGCTGTTTTTT.